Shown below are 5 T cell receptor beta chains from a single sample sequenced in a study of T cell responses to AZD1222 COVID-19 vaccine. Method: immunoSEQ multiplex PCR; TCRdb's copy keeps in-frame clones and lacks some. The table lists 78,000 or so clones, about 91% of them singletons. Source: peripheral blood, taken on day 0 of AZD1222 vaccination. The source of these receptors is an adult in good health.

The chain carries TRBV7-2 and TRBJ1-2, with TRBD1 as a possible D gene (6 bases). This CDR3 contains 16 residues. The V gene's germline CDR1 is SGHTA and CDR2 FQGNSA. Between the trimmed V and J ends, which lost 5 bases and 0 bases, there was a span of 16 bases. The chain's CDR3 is CASSPRGGIANYGYTF. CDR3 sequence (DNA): TGTGCCAGCAGCCCTAGGGGGGGGATAGCTAACTATGGCTACACCTTC.

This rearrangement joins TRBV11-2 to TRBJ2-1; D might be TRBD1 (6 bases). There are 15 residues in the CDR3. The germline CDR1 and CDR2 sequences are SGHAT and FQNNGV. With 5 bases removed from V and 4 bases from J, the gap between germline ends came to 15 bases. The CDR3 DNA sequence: TGTGCCAGCAGCGCATGGTCCACAGGGTACAATGAGCAGTTCTTC. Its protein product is CASSAWSTGYNEQFF.

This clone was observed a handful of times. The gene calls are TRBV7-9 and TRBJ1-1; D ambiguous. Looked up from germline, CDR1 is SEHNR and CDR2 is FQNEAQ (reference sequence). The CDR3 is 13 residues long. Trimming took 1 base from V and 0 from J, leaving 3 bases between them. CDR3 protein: CASSLEVNTEAFF. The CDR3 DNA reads TGTGCCAGCAGCTTAGAGGTGAACACTGAAGCTTTCTTT.

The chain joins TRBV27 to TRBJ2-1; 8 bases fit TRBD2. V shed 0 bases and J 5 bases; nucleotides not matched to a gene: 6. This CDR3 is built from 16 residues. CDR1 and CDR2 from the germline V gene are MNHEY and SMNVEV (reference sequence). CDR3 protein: CASSLSLGTRHNEQFF. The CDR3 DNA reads TGTGCCAGCAGTTTATCACTCGGGACTAGACACAATGAGCAGTTCTTC.

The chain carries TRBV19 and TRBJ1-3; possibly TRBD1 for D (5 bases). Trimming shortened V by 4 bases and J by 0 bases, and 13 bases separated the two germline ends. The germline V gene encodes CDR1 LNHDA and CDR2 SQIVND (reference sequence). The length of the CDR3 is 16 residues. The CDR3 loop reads CASSTPQGISGNTIYF. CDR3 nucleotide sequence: TGTGCCAGTAGTACACCTCAGGGAATCTCTGGAAACACCATATATTTT.